These T cell receptor beta chains were read from a single sample in a study of vaccination and CD4 T cells after COVID-19. TCRdb re-called the PCR reads with MiXCR, one entry per CDR3 protein. The sample records about 21,000 distinct CDR3 sequences, 60% being singletons. The specimen comprised CD4+ T cells from blood, sampled after SARS-CoV-2 vaccination. The receptors were gathered from a human donor who had recovered from COVID-19. The CDR3 runs from the conserved cysteine through the conserved F or W. A D gene is named only where the DNA matches it firmly. Clone size is stated in some rows and not others, as once, few, many or a class when expanded.

.,TRBV7-7,.,14,TRBJ2-3,TGTGCTAGCAGTAGGGACGGAGACACAGATACGCAGTATTTT,CASSRDGDTDTQYF
.,TRBV6-1,.,16,TRBJ1-4,TGTGCCAGCAGAGACCACAGGGTATCAGCGGATGAAAAACTGTTTTTT,CASRDHRVSADEKLFF
.,TRBV20-1,.,15,TRBJ2-7,TGCAGTGCTAGAGATCTTGGGCAGGCTTGGGACGAGCAGTACTTC,CSARDLGQAWDEQYF
TRBD2,TRBV2,.,15,TRBJ2-2,TGTGCCAGCAGTGCCGCGGGAGGGCACACCGGGGAGCTGTTTTTT,CASSAAGGHTGELFF
TRBD1,TRBV7-3,.,16,TRBJ2-1,TGTGCCAGCAGCTGGGACAGTAATGTCGGTGCTAGTGAGCAGTTCTTC,CASSWDSNVGASEQFF
TRBD1,TRBV20-1,few,13,TRBJ1-5,TGCAGTGCTAGAGCAACAGGGGAACAGCCCCAGCATTTT,CSARATGEQPQHF
.,TRBV18,once,16,TRBJ2-3,TGTGCCAGCTCACCACTTAGCGGACATTTCACAGATACGCAGTATTTT,CASSPLSGHFTDTQYF
.,TRBV6-1,.,12,TRBJ2-7,TGTGCCAGCAGCAACAGGCGGTACGAGCAGTACTTC,CASSNRRYEQYF
.,TRBV4-1,.,18,TRBJ1-6,TGCGCCAGCAGCCAAGTCGGCACAACGAGCTCCTATAATTCACCCCTCCACTTT,CASSQVGTTSSYNSPLHF
.,TRBV25-1,few,15,TRBJ1-2,TGTGCCAGCAGTGCCGCTGGACCCCTCGACTATGGCTACACCTTC,CASSAAGPLDYGYTF
.,TRBV20-1,.,15,TRBJ2-3,TGCAGTGCTATTCCACACGGGGCTAGCACAGATACGCAGTATTTT,CSAIPHGASTDTQYF
.,TRBV24-1,.,13,TRBJ1-5,TGTGCCACCAGTGATTCCCCGGGTCAGCCCCAGCATTTT,CATSDSPGQPQHF
.,TRBV12-3/TRBV12-4,few,15,TRBJ1-5,TGTGCCAGCAGTTTGGGAGGAGGGGGTATCATTCCCCAGCATTTT,CASSLGGGGIIPQHF